This T cell receptor (beta chain) was sequenced during a study of shared clonotypes between healthy human individuals. The table came from immunoSEQ multiplex PCR; TCRdb's copy has only in-frame clones and leaves some out. The profile shows just over 2,000,000 clones, roughly 94% of them singletons. Only one count was recorded for this clone. CDR3 length equals 14 residues. CDR1 and CDR2 from the germline V gene are SGHNT and YYREEE (reference sequence). Trimming shortened V by 0 bases and J by 2 bases, and 9 bases separated the two germline ends. The genes are TRBV5-4 and TRBJ2-7, with D maybe TRBD1 (6 bases). Sample: naive CD4+ T cells sorted from blood. Subset here: CD45RA+ positively selected. The source of this sequence is a man in his late teens or twenties in good health. The CDR3 sequence: CASSLDAGAYEQYF. CDR3 sequence (DNA): TGTGCCAGCAGCTTGGATGCAGGGGCCTACGAGCAGTACTTC.